The 9 T cell receptor beta chains listed next were all sequenced from one sample in a study of neurological immune-mediated disorders (dated by TCRdb to about 2019). The library relied on 5' RACE. The reads were generated on an Illumina HiSeq 2500. TCRdb reprocessing: public reads trimmed at Q25 with fastp, clones called with MiXCR, in-frame beta chains kept. For every CDR3 protein sequence, its rows merge into one entry that carries the most common genes and DNA. The sample profile shows 24,000 or so distinct CDR3 sequences; more than 2% of them were found once. 2% to 2.5% of the sample goes to the ten largest clones. Sequencing was carried out using PBMCs. The receptors stem from a woman in her fifties or sixties with multiple sclerosis.

This clonotype was seen many times. This chain links TRBV6-5 with TRBJ1-2; 9 positions agree with TRBD1. The CDR3 length is 12 residues. V gave up 6 bases and J gave up 8 bases; unmatched junction bases: 4. From germline, CDR1 is MNHEY and CDR2 SVGAGI. The CDR3 loop reads CASSSGTGGYTF. The DNA for the CDR3 is TGTGCCAGCAGCTCCGGGACAGGGGGCTACACCTTC.

In its sample, this clonotype was seen many times. The chain carries TRBV12-3 or TRBV12-4 and TRBJ1-2; D not resolved. The ends were cut back, 5 bases at V and 8 bases at J, with 18 bases in the middle. This CDR3 spans 14 amino acids. Here the CDR3 reads CASSPQVLGTGYTF. CDR3 coding DNA: TGTGCCAGCAGTCCCCAAGTTCTTGGTACAGGCTACACCTTC.

This clonotype was seen repeatedly, ten times or more. The chain has TRBV3-1 and TRBJ2-1; 13 positions agree with TRBD2. This CDR3 has 16 residues. With 4 bases clipped from V and 6 bases from J, the junction kept 6 bases outside the gene matches. The germline V gene has CDR1 LGHDT and CDR2 YNNKEL (reference sequence). CDR3 DNA sequence: TGTGCCAGCAGCCGAGGACTAGCGGGAGTCGGCAATGAGCAGTTCTTC. It is translated as CASSRGLAGVGNEQFF.

This clonotype occurred many times. Sequence at one end of the junction differs from germline and may be a read error. V usage is TRBV6-6 and J usage is TRBJ1-5; no firm D call. Germline V gene lookup returns CDR1 MNHNY and CDR2 SVGAGI (reference sequence). This CDR3 is built from 12 residues. The CDR3 sequence is CASSYSSQPQNF. CDR3 in DNA: TGTGCCAGCAGTTACTCGAGTCAGCCCCAGAATTTT.

Ten or more counts support this clonotype. This chain links TRBV20-1 with TRBJ2-2; 11 bases are a match to TRBD1. V dropped 5 bases and J dropped 4; count of bases not matched to a gene: 3. Looked up from germline, CDR1 is DFQATT and CDR2 is SNEGSKA (reference sequence). This CDR3 has 14 residues. For the CDR3, the DNA is TGCAGTGCTCAGGACAGGGGGCTCACCGGGGAGCTGTTTTTT. It encodes CSAQDRGLTGELFF.

V and J are TRBV10-3 and TRBJ2-7; D not resolved. The CDR3 is made up of 12 amino acids. Germline V gives CDR1 ENHRY, CDR2 SYGVKD. V lost 10 bases and J lost 2, with 12 bases in between. CDR3 protein: CATSGSPYEQYF. In DNA, the CDR3 is TGTGCCACATCGGGTTCCCCCTACGAGCAGTACTTC.

This clonotype was found many times. The rearrangement links TRBV7-8 to TRBJ2-7, with a possible D match to TRBD2 (6 bases). The CDR3 length is 17 residues. Trimming removed 1 base from V and 0 bases from J, with 16 bases in between. In germline, CDR1 is SGHVS, CDR2 FQNEAQ. CDR3 loop: CASSLVGIAASSYEQYF. The CDR3 coding sequence is TGTGCCAGCAGCTTAGTCGGTATAGCGGCCAGCTCCTACGAGCAGTACTTC.

In its sample, this clonotype was seen many times. The rearrangement links TRBV7-9 to TRBJ1-5, with D possibly TRBD1 on 5 matching bases. The CDR3 loop spans 17 amino acids. V was trimmed by 5 bases and J by 0 bases, leaving 17 bases between them. Per germline, CDR1 SEHNR and CDR2 FQNEAQ (reference sequence). CDR3 sequence reads: CASSPDSGKFSNQPQHF. CDR3 DNA sequence: TGTGCCAGCAGCCCCGACTCAGGGAAGTTTAGCAATCAGCCCCAGCATTTT. Drawing the rest from reference TRBV7-9 and TRBJ1-5, the complete variable domain is DTGVSQNPRHKITKRGQNVTFRCDPISEHNRLYWYRQTLGQGPEFLTYFQNEAQLEKSRLLSDRFSAERPKGSFSTLEIQRTEQGDSAMYLCASSPDSGKFSNQPQHFGDGTRLSIL.

This clonotype is termed medium-sized (0.01 to 0.1%). This sequence joins TRBV5-1 and TRBJ2-1, with a possible D match to TRBD1 (5 bases). There are 15 residues in the CDR3. CDR1 and CDR2 from the germline V gene are SGHRS and YFSETQ. V was trimmed by 0 bases and J by 8 bases, leaving 15 bases between them. The CDR3 sequence is CASSLGQRKDDEQFF. The CDR3 DNA follows: TGCGCCAGCAGCTTGGGACAGAGGAAGGACGATGAGCAGTTCTTC.